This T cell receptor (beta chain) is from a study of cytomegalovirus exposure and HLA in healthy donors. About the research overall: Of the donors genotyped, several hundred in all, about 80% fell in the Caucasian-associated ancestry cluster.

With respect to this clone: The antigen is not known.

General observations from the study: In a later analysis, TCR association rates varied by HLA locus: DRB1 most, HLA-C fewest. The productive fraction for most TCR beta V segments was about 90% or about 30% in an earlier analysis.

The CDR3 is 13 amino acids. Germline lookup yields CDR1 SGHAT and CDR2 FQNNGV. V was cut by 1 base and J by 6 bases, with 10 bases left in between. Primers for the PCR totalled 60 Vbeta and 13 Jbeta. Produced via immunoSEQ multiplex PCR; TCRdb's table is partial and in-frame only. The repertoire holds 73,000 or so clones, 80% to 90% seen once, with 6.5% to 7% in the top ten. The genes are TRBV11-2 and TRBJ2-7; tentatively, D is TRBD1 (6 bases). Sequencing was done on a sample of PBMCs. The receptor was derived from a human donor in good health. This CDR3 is CASSLGRTAEQYF. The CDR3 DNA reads TGTGCCAGCAGCTTAGGAAGGACAGCCGAGCAGTACTTC.